Each of the 18 T cell receptor beta chains below was sequenced from the same sample in a study of blood T cell repertoires in COVID-19. Repertoires were generated with immunoSEQ multiplex PCR, while TCRdb's copy carries only in-frame clones and drops some. Found here are roughly 200,000 clones, 83% of them singletons; the top ten hold roughly 4.8%. The material sequenced was PBMCs or T cells enriched from blood (not recorded which). Receptor source: a woman in her forties or fifties who had been exposed to COVID-19.

The chain employs TRBV27 and TRBJ1-1; 7 nucleotides align to TRBD1. Germline assignment: CDR1 MNHEY and CDR2 SMNVEV (reference sequence). The CDR3 is 13 amino acids. With 8 bases clipped from V and 11 bases from J, the junction kept 14 bases outside the gene matches. CDR3 amino acids: CASSNRDSGAAFF. The CDR3 bases are TGTGCCAGCTCAAACCGGGACAGTGGGGCGGCTTTCTTT.

The chain combines TRBV7-9 with TRBJ1-1; no clear D. Trimming stripped 1 base from V and 1 base from J, with 7 bases between. CDR3 length equals 14 residues. Germline V lookup: CDR1 SEHNR, CDR2 FQNEAQ (reference sequence). The CDR3 DNA follows: TGTGCCAGCAGCTTAGGTGGCCAGAACACTGAAGCTTTCTTT. It yields the protein CASSLGGQNTEAFF.

The chain couples TRBV19 to TRBJ2-1; D gene uncertain. The CDR3 is made up of 12 amino acids. The ends were cut back, 5 bases at V and 4 bases at J, with 6 bases in the middle. From germline, CDR1 is LNHDA and CDR2 SQIVND (reference sequence). The CDR3 DNA reads TGTGCCAGTAGTCGCACTTACAATGAGCAGTTCTTC. Translated, it gives CASSRTYNEQFF.

The V call is TRBV19, the J call TRBJ1-3; D uncertain. The CDR3 length is 13 residues. V was pared by 6 bases and J by 0 bases, with 6 bases between. Germline V gives CDR1 LNHDA, CDR2 SQIVND (reference sequence). The chain's CDR3 is CASRLSSGNTIYF. DNA of the CDR3: TGTGCCAGTAGGTTGAGCTCTGGAAACACCATATATTTT.

The chain carries TRBV5-4 and TRBJ2-2; 7 nucleotides agree with TRBD2. This CDR3 has 13 amino acids. Germline CDR1 and CDR2: SGHNT and YYREEE (reference sequence). This chain's CDR3 is CAAGQLNTGELFF. Written as DNA, the CDR3 is TGTGCAGCGGGGCAGTTGAACACCGGGGAGCTGTTTTTT.

CDR3 nucleotides: TGTGCCAGCTCAGGGGACAGGAGCTACGAGCAGTACTTC. This translates into CASSGDRSYEQYF. This sequence joins TRBV18 and TRBJ2-7, with 8 bases that match TRBD1. Germline V CDR1 and CDR2: KGHSH, LQKENI. There are 13 residues in the CDR3. After removal of 5 bases from V and 3 bases from J, the junction contained 3 bases not matched to a gene.

The rearrangement joins TRBV7-2 to TRBJ1-2; D possibly corresponds to TRBD1 (5 bases). With 3 bases removed from V and 4 bases from J, the gap between germline ends came to 12 bases. This CDR3 has 14 amino acids. CDR1 and CDR2 from the germline V gene are SGHTA and FQGNSA. This CDR3 is CASSLPGNPYGYTF. The CDR3 region has the DNA TGTGCCAGCAGCTTGCCAGGGAACCCCTATGGCTACACCTTC.

The chain is built from TRBV14 and TRBJ1-2, with 7 nucleotides matching TRBD1. The CDR3 length is 13 residues. Per germline, CDR1 SGHDN and CDR2 FVKESK. Trimming at V came to 4 bases and at J to 5 bases, leaving 4 bases not matched to a gene. In nucleotides, the CDR3 is TGTGCCAGCAGCCCCGGGACAGTATATGGCTACACCTTC. The encoded protein is CASSPGTVYGYTF.

The chain has TRBV3-1 (or the pseudogene TRBV3-2) and TRBJ1-1; the D gene is possibly TRBD1 (6 bases). The CDR3 contains 15 residues. The germline gives CDR1 LGHDT, CDR2 YNNKEL (reference sequence). Trimming left V 0 bases short and J 8 bases short, with 16 bases between. The CDR3 loop reads CASSQDWGQSAEAFF. In nucleotides, the CDR3 is TGTGCCAGCAGCCAAGATTGGGGACAATCTGCCGAAGCTTTCTTT.

The table lists this clone with a count of one. The gene calls are TRBV19 and TRBJ1-1; no clear D. This CDR3 contains 13 residues. The germline gives CDR1 LNHDA, CDR2 SQIVND (reference sequence). V lost 5 bases and J lost 4, with 11 bases in between. The CDR3 DNA follows: TGTGCCAGTAGTTCCAGAGGCGTCACTGAAGCTTTCTTT. It codes for CASSSRGVTEAFF.

This clone has a handful of counts. This chain links TRBV4-2 with TRBJ1-1; D uncertain. The V end was cut by 4 bases, the J end by 0 bases, with 6 bases between. CDR3 length: 13 residues. The germline CDR1 and CDR2 sequences are LGHNA and YNFKEQ. CDR3 sequence reads: CASSPEMNTEAFF. Here the CDR3 DNA reads TGTGCCAGCAGCCCCGAGATGAACACTGAAGCTTTCTTT.

This chain uses TRBV9 with TRBJ1-1; D perhaps matches TRBD1 (6 bases). The CDR3 sequence is 15 residues long. Germline values: CDR1 SGDLS, CDR2 YYNGEE. Deletions cut 5 bases from V and 1 base from J, with 15 bases between. CDR3 coding DNA: TGTGCCAGCAGTAGGGAGCTGGGACAGAACACTGAAGCTTTCTTT. Protein: CASSRELGQNTEAFF.

The rearrangement links TRBV24-1 to TRBJ2-1; tentatively, D is TRBD1 (6 bases). Germline V gene sequence: CDR1 KGHDR, CDR2 SFDVKD. V was cut by 5 bases and J by 2 bases, with 12 bases left in between. This CDR3 is 15 amino acids long. CDR3 loop: CATSGGTTTYNEQFF. DNA of the CDR3: TGTGCCACCAGTGGAGGGACAACTACCTACAATGAGCAGTTCTTC.

V and J are TRBV5-1 and TRBJ1-1; tentatively, D is TRBD1 (6 bases). V was trimmed by 2 bases and J by 0 bases, leaving 8 bases between them. CDR3 length: 14 residues. Germline values: CDR1 SGHRS, CDR2 YFSETQ. CDR3: CASSFGQMNTEAFF. In DNA form, the CDR3 reads TGCGCCAGCAGCTTCGGACAGATGAACACTGAAGCTTTCTTT.

The CDR3 coding sequence is TGTGCCAGTAACCCCGCAGGCAATCAGCCCCAGCATTTT. Translated: CASNPAGNQPQHF. The chain uses TRBV19 and TRBJ1-5, with no clear D. V lost 7 bases and J lost 2, with 9 bases in between. The CDR3 is made up of 13 amino acids. Per germline, CDR1 LNHDA and CDR2 SQIVND (reference sequence).

The rearrangement uses TRBV12-3 or TRBV12-4 and TRBJ2-4; 9 bases are shared with TRBD1. CDR3 length equals 13 residues. The V and J ends lost 6 bases and 5 bases, in that order; junction bases with no gene match: 2. CDR3 sequence reads: CASRTGGENIQYF. The CDR3 DNA is TGTGCCAGCAGGACAGGGGGGGAAAACATTCAGTACTTC.

The chain joins TRBV5-6 to TRBJ2-3, with a tentative D call TRBD2 (6 bases). The V gene lost 3 bases and the J gene lost 6 bases, with 11 bases spanning the gap. In germline, CDR1 is SGHDT, CDR2 YYEEEE. The CDR3 runs 13 residues. The CDR3 DNA reads TGTGCCAGCAGCTCCGCGGGGCCCGATACGCAGTATTTT. Protein product: CASSSAGPDTQYF. The full variable domain, in which reference TRBV5-6 and TRBJ2-3 provide the parts outside the CDR3, is DAGVTQSPTHLIKTRGQQVTLRCSPKSGHDTVSWYQQALGQGPQFIFQYYEEEERQRGNFPDRFSGHQFPNYSSELNVNALLLGDSALYLCASSSAGPDTQYFGPGTRLTVL.

This chain connects TRBV27 to TRBJ2-7; D not resolved. From germline, CDR1 is MNHEY and CDR2 SMNVEV (reference sequence). The CDR3 is made up of 13 amino acids. V was pared by 4 bases and J by 1 base, with 8 bases between. CDR3 DNA: TGTGCCAGCAGTTCTGGAGCTTCCTACGAGCAGTACTTC. This sequence encodes CASSSGASYEQYF.